The 9 T cell receptor beta chains in this list originate from one sample, sequenced in a study of shared clonotypes between healthy human individuals. Assay used: immunoSEQ multiplex PCR; TCRdb lists only in-frame clones, some missing. The table records 2 million to 2.5 million clones, roughly 92% of them present only once. The source material was naive CD4+ T cells from PBMCs. Subset here: CD45RA+ positively selected. These receptors were taken from a man aged 18 to 29 in good health. Some clones in this sample may be carry-over from other donors' samples.

This chain joins TRBV19 and TRBJ1-1, with D maybe TRBD1 (6 bases). There are 14 residues in the CDR3. Germline CDR1 reads LNHDA; CDR2 reads SQIVND (reference sequence). V gave up 2 bases and J gave up 4 bases, with 11 bases separating them. The CDR3 nucleotides read TGTGCCAGTAGTATAACAGGGAGTGGCACTGAAGCTTTCTTT. This encodes CASSITGSGTEAFF.

The chain couples TRBV7-3 to TRBJ1-1; 10 nucleotides agree with TRBD1. J was trimmed by 6 bases and V by 3 bases; bases with no gene match: 7. Germline CDR1 and CDR2: SGHTA and FQGTGA. The length of the CDR3 is 15 residues. CDR3 sequence (DNA): TGTGCCAGCAGCTTTACCGGGACAGGGGAATCTGAAGCTTTCTTT. Its protein product is CASSFTGTGESEAFF.

The chain is built from TRBV9 and TRBJ2-1; D possibly uses TRBD1 or TRBD2 (5 bases each). This CDR3 is built from 16 residues. The V end was cut by 3 bases, the J end by 1 base, with 14 bases between. Germline loops: CDR1 SGDLS, CDR2 YYNGEE. The DNA of the CDR3 is TGTGCCAGCAGCGCCCTTGGGACCGCTTCCTACAATGAGCAGTTCTTC. Translation: CASSALGTASYNEQFF.

J is TRBJ2-1 and V is TRBV5-8, with TRBD2 matching 7 bases. This CDR3 spans 15 amino acids. V trimming: 5 bases; J trimming: 0 bases; junction bases outside the gene matches: 5. Germline CDR1 is SGHTS and CDR2 is YDEGEE. CDR3 sequence reads: CASSSGRFSYNEQFF. As DNA, the CDR3 is TGTGCCAGCAGTTCCGGGAGGTTCTCCTACAATGAGCAGTTCTTC.

The J gene is TRBJ2-1, the V gene TRBV7-9; 7 bases agree with TRBD2. Germline V CDR1 and CDR2: SEHNR, FQNEAQ (reference sequence). The CDR3 consists of 14 residues. V was pared by 0 bases and J by 10 bases, with 6 bases of the junction left unmatched. The CDR3 DNA is TGTGCCAGCAGCTTAGCGACGGGAGCGGGGGAGCAGTTCTTC. Its protein is CASSLATGAGEQFF.

This clone was seen once. V gene TRBV7-9 combines with J gene TRBJ1-3; maybe TRBD1 (5 bases). Germline V CDR1 and CDR2: SEHNR, FQNEAQ (reference sequence). CDR3 length: 14 residues. V dropped 4 bases and J dropped 3 bases, with 10 bases sitting between them. The CDR3 is CASSSRVVGNTIYF. The CDR3 region has the DNA TGTGCCAGCAGCTCCAGGGTAGTTGGAAACACCATATATTTT. Supplemented by reference TRBV7-9 and TRBJ1-3, the full variable domain reads DTGVSQNPRHKITKRGQNVTFRCDPISEHNRLYWYRQTLGQGPEFLTYFQNEAQLEKSRLLSDRFSAERPKGSFSTLEIQRTEQGDSAMYLCASSSRVVGNTIYFGEGSWLTVV.

V and J are TRBV6-5 and TRBJ2-3; no clear D. V was trimmed by 4 bases and J by 5 bases, leaving 10 bases between them. The germline CDR1 and CDR2 sequences are MNHEY and SVGAGI. This CDR3 spans 13 amino acids. The CDR3 DNA reads as TGTGCCAGCAGTTTCCCGACCGGAGATACGCAGTATTTT. Translated, it gives CASSFPTGDTQYF.

This clone occurred once. This sequence joins TRBV4-1 and TRBJ1-5; unclear D gene. The DNA matches TRBJ2-3 better at its end, which makes the J call doubtful. This CDR3 is 16 amino acids long. Germline CDR1 is MGHRA and CDR2 is YSYEKL. CDR3: CASSRATHYSNQPQYF. For the CDR3, the DNA is TGCGCCAGCAGCCGAGCCACACATTATAGCAATCAGCCCCAGTATTTT.

Here the CDR3 DNA reads TGTGCCAGCAGCTGGGGACAGTTGACGAATACGCAGTATTTT. Translation: CASSWGQLTNTQYF. The chain links TRBV28 to TRBJ2-3, with TRBD1 matching over 7 bases. Germline CDR1 and CDR2: MDHEN and SYDVKM. The CDR3 runs 14 residues. The junction had 10 bases not matched to a gene; V was cut back by 6 bases and J by 7 bases.